This T cell receptor (beta chain) is from a study of T cell responses to AZD1222 COVID-19 vaccine. The study's findings and limits: Possibly, clonal diversity was underestimated; donors were largely white British and included more females. The study sampled repertoires only after the peak T cell response. Seropositive status at baseline applied to only a handful of AZD1222 recipients. The study found vaccine-associated CD4 TCRs spanning spike, dominant at 160-218 and 743-854.

Comment on this clone: Its target is unknown.

Profiling relied on immunoSEQ multiplex PCR, and the TCRdb table lists in-frame clones only, not all of them. The table has tens of thousands of clones, roughly 88% seen once. Germline CDR1 reads MNHEY; CDR2 reads SMNVEV (reference sequence). The V end lost 2 bases, the J end lost 3 bases, and 14 bases lay between the germline ends. There are 15 residues in the CDR3. The receptor was derived from an adult in good health. This chain uses TRBV27 with TRBJ2-7, with D perhaps matching TRBD1 (5 bases). Sequencing used peripheral blood, obtained on day 0 of AZD1222 vaccination. The CDR3 nucleotides are TGTGCCAGCAGTTTAGGGGCAGTCCAGCACTACGAGCAGTACTTC. This sequence encodes CASSLGAVQHYEQYF.